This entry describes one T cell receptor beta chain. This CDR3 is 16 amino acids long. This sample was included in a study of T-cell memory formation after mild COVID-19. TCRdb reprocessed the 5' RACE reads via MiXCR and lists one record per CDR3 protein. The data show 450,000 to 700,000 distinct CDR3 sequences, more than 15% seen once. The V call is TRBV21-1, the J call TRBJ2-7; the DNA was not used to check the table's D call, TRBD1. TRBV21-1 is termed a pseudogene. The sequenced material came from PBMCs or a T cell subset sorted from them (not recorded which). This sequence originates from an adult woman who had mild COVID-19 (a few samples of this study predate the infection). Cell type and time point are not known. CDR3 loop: CASSKGPGAGSYEQYF. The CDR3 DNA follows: TGTGCCAGCAGCAAGGGTCCAGGGGCCGGCTCCTACGAGCAGTACTTC.